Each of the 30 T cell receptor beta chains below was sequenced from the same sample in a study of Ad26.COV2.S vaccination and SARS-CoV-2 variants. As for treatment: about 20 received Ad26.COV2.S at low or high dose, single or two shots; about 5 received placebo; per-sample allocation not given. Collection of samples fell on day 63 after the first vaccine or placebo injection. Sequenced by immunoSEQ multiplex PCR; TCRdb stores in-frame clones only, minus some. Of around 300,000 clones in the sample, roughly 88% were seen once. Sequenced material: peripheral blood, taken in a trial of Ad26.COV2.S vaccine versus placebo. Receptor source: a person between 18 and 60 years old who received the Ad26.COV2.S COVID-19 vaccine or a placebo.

In DNA form, the CDR3 reads TGCGCCAGCAGCCAAGAGCCAGGGATGTCCTACGAGCAGTACTTC. Translating it yields CASSQEPGMSYEQYF. The J gene is TRBJ2-7, the V gene TRBV4-1, with D possibly being TRBD1 (5 bases). V lost 0 bases and J 1 base, leaving 10 bases between the germline ends. From germline, CDR1 is MGHRA and CDR2 YSYEKL. The CDR3 loop spans 15 amino acids.

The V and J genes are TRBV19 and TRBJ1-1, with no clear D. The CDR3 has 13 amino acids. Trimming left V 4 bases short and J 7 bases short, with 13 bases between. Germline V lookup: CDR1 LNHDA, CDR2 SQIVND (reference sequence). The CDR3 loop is CASSTRLSGEAFF. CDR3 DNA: TGTGCCAGTAGTACCCGTTTATCCGGTGAAGCTTTCTTT.

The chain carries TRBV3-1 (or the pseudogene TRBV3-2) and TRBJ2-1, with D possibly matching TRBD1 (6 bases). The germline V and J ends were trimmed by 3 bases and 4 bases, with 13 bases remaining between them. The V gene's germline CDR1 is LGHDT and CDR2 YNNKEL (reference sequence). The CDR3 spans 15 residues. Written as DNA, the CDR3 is TGTGCCAGCAGCCAGGGCAGGGGACCGTACAATGAGCAGTTCTTC. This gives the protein CASSQGRGPYNEQFF.

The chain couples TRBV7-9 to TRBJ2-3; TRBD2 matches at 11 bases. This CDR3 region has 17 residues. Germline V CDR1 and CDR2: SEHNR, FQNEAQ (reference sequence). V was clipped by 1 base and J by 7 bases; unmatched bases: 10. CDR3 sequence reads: CASSLVSSLAGGHTQYF. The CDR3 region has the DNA TGTGCCAGCAGCTTAGTGTCTTCGCTAGCGGGAGGACATACGCAGTATTTT.

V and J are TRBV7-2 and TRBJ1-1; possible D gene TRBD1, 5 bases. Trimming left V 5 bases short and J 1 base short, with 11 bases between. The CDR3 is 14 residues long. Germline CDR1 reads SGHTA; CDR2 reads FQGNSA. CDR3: CASSPGPANTEAFF. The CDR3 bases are TGTGCCAGCAGCCCGGGACCCGCGAACACTGAAGCTTTCTTT. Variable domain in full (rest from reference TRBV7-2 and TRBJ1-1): GAGVSQSPSNKVTEKGKDVELRCDPISGHTALYWYRQSLGQGLEFLIYFQGNSAPDKSGLPSDRFSAERTGGSVSTLTIQRTQQEDSAVYLCASSPGPANTEAFFGQGTRLTVV.

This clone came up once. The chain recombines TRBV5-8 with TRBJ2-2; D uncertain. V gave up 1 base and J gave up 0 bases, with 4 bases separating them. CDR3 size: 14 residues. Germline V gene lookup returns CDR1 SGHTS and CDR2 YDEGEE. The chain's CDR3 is CASSLKANTGELFF. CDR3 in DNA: TGTGCCAGCAGCTTGAAGGCGAACACCGGGGAGCTGTTTTTT.

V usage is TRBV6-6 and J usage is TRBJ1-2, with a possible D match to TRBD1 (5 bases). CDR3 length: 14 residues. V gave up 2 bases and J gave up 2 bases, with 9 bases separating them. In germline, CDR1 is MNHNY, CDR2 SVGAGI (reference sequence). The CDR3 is CASSYGGPNYGYTF. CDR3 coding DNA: TGTGCCAGCAGTTACGGGGGACCGAACTATGGCTACACCTTC.

The CDR3 nucleotides read TGTGCCAGCAGCCCCCAGAATATGGATACGCAGTATTTT. It translates to CASSPQNMDTQYF. The J gene is TRBJ2-3, the V gene TRBV7-3; no reliable D call. Germline CDR1 and CDR2: SGHTA and FQGTGA. V was shortened by 5 bases and J by 6 bases, with 12 bases between the two germline ends. The length of the CDR3 is 13 residues.

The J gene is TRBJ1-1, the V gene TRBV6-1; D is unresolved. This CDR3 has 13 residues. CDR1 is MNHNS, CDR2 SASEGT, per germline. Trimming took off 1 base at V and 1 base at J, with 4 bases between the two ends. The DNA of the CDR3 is TGTGCCAGCAGTGAAGGTGAGAACACTGAAGCTTTCTTT. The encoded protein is CASSEGENTEAFF.

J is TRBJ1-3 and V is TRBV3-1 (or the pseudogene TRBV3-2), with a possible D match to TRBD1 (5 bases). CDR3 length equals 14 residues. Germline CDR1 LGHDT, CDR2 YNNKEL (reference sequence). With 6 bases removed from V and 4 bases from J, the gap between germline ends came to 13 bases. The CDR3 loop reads CASRASGVGNTIYF. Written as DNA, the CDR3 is TGTGCCAGCAGGGCCTCGGGGGTAGGAAACACCATATATTTT.

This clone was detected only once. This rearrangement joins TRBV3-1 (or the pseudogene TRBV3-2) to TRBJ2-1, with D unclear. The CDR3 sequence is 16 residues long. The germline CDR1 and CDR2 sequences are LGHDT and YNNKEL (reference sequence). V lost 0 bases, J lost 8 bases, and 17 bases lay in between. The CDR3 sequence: CASSQEGSTRIDEQFF. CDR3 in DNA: TGTGCCAGCAGCCAAGAAGGTTCGACGAGAATCGATGAGCAGTTCTTC.

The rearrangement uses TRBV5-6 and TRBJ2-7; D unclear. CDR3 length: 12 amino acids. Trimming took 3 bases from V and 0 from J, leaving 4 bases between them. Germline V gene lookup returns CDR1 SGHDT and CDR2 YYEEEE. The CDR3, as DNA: TGTGCCAGCAGCTCTACCTCCTACGAGCAGTACGTC. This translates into CASSSTSYEQYV.

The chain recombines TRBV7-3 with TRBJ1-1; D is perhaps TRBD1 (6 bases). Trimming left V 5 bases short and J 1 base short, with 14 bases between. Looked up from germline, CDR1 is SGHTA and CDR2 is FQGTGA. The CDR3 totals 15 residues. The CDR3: CASSPQGLANTEAFF. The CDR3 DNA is TGTGCCAGCAGCCCACAGGGATTGGCGAACACTGAAGCTTTCTTT.

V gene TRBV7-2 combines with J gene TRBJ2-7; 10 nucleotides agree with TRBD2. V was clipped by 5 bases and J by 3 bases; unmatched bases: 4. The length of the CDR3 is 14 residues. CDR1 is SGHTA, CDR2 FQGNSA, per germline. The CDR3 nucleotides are TGTGCCAGCAGCAGAAGCGGGGGGGACTACGAGCAGTACTTC. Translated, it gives CASSRSGGDYEQYF.

In DNA form, the CDR3 reads TGTGCCAGCAGCTTAGGACGCTGGCGGCTAGCGGCACCCCTCCACTTT. Encoded protein: CASSLGRWRLAAPLHF. V and J are TRBV7-2 and TRBJ1-6, with D uncertain. This CDR3 contains 16 residues. Deletions cut 1 base from V and 11 bases from J, with 18 bases between. Germline loops: CDR1 SGHTA, CDR2 FQGNSA.

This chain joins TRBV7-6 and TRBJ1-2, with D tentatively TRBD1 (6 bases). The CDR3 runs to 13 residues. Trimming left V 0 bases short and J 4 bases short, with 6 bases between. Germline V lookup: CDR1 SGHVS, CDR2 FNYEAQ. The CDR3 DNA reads TGTGCCAGCAGCTTAGCAGGGGGCTATGGCTACACCTTC. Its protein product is CASSLAGGYGYTF. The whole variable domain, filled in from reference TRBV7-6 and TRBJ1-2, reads GAGVSQSPRYKVTKRGQDVALRCDPISGHVSLYWYRQALGQGPEFLTYFNYEAQQDKSGLPNDRFSAERPEGSISTLTIQRTEQRDSAMYRCASSLAGGYGYTFGSGTRLTVV.

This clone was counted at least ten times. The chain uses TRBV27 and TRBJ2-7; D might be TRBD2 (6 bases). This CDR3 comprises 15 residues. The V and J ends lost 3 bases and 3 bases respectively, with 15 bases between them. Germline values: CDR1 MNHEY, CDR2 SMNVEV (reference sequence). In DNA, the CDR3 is TGTGCCAGCAGTTTCTCCCTAGAGACTAGCTACGAGCAGTACGTC. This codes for CASSFSLETSYEQYV.

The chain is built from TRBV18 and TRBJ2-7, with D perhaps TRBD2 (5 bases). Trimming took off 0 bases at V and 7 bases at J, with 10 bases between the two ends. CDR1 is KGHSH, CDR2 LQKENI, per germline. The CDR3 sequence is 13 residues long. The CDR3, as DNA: TGTGCCAGCTCACCACCGCCCGGAGGTGAGCAGTACGTC. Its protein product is CASSPPPGGEQYV.

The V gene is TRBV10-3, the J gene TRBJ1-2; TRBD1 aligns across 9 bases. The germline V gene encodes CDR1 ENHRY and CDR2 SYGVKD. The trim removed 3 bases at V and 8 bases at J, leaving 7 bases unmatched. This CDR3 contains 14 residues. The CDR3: CAISDFGTGHGYTF. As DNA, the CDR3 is TGTGCCATCAGTGATTTTGGGACAGGGCACGGCTACACCTTC.

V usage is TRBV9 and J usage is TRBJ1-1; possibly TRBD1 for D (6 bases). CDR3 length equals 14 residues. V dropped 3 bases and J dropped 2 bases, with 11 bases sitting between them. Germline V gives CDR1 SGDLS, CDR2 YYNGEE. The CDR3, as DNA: TGTGCCAGCAGCGAGGGGGGGTATAACACTGAAGCTTTCTTT. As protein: CASSEGGYNTEAFF.

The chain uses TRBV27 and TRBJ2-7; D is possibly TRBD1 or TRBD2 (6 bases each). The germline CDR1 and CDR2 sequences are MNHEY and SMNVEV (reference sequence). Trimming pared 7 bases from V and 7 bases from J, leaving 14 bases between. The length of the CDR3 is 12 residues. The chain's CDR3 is CASNPRGGEQYF. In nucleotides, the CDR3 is TGTGCCAGCAACCCAAGAGGGGGGGAGCAGTACTTC.

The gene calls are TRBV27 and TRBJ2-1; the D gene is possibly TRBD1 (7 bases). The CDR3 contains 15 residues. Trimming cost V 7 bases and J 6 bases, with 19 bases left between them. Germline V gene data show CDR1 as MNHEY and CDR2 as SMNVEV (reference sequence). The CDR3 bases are TGTGCCAGCACCCAGGGGGGCCCTGGTTCCAATGAGCAGTTCTTC. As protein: CASTQGGPGSNEQFF.

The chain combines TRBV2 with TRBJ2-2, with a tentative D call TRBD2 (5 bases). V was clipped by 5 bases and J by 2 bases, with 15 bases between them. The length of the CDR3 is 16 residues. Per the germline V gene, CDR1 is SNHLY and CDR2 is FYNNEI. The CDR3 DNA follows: TGTGCCAGCAGTCGACCGGGAACATTAAACACCGGGGAGCTGTTTTTT. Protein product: CASSRPGTLNTGELFF.

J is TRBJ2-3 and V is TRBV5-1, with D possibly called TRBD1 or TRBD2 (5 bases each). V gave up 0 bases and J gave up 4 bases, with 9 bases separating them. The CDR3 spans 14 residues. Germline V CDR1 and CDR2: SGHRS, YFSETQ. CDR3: CASSLGGTADTQYF. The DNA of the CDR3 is TGCGCCAGCAGCTTGGGAGGGACCGCAGATACGCAGTATTTT.

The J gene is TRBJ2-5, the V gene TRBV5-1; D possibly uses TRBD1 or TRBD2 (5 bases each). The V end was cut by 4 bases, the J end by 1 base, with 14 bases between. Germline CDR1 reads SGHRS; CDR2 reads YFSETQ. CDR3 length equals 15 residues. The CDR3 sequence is CASSRSGQFQETQYF. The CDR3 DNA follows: TGCGCCAGCAGCCGCAGCGGACAATTCCAAGAGACCCAGTACTTC.

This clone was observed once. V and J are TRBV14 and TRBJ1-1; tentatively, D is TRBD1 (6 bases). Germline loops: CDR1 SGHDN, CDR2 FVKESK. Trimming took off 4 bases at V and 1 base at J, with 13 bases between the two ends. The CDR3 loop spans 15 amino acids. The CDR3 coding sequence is TGTGCCAGCAGCCGACTGAACAGGGAGAACACTGAAGCTTTCTTT. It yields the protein CASSRLNRENTEAFF.

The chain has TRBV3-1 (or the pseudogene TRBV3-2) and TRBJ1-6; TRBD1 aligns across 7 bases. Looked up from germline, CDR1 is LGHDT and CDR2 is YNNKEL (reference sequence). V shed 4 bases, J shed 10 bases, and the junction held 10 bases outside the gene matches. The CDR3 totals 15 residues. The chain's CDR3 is CASSPADRESSPLHF. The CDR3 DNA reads TGTGCCAGCAGCCCCGCCGACAGGGAAAGCTCACCCCTCCACTTT.

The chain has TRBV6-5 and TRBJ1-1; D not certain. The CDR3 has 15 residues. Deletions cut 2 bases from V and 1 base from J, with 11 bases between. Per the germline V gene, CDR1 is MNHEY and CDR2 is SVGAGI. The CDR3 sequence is CASSYADPGNTEAFF. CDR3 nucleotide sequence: TGTGCCAGCAGTTACGCCGACCCAGGGAACACTGAAGCTTTCTTT.

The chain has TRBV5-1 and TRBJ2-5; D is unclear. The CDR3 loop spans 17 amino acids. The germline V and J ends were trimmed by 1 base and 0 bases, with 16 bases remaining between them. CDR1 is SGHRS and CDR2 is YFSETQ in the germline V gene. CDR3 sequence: CASSLSSTRPNQETQYF. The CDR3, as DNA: TGCGCCAGCAGCTTGAGTTCCACCCGACCCAACCAAGAGACCCAGTACTTC.

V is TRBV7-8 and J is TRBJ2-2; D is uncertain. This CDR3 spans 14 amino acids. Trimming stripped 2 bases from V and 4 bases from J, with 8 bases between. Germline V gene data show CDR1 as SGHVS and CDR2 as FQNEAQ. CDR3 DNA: TGTGCCAGCAGCTTACGTACAATCACCGGGGAGCTGTTTTTT. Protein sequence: CASSLRTITGELFF.